The present TCR beta chain was sequenced within a study of T cells after yellow fever vaccination. Study-level findings and limits: Subsequent to the booster, the majority of primary-vaccination clones reappeared (roughly 96% CD4, about 90% CD8).

The V gene lost 2 bases and the J gene lost 3 bases, with 11 bases spanning the gap. From germline, CDR1 is DFQATT and CDR2 SNEGSKA (reference sequence). The CDR3 loop spans 13 amino acids. From the 5' RACE reads, TCRdb called clonotypes with MiXCR, one entry per CDR3 protein. The data contain 200,000 to 300,000 distinct CDR3 sequences, roughly 6.3% of them singletons. This clonotype has a count of ten or more. Its cognate antigen is unknown. This sample comprised CD4+ T cells sorted from PBMCs, obtained on the day of the yellow fever booster vaccination. The origin of this receptor is a man aged 25 to 40 who received the YFV17D yellow fever vaccine. The chain carries TRBV20-1 and TRBJ2-7; D is perhaps TRBD1 (5 bases). The CDR3 is CSARPRVHYEQYF. CDR3 in DNA: TGCAGTGCTAGACCCAGGGTACACTACGAGCAGTACTTC.